Listed below are T cell receptor beta chains from one sample, sequenced in a study of TIL therapy for anti-PD-1-resistant metastatic lung cancer. Generated by immunoSEQ multiplex PCR, the TCRdb table keeps only in-frame clones and is missing some. The data contain some 60,000 clones, around 63% of them seen just once; the ten biggest clones take up 5.5% to 8.5%. This material consisted of blood, taken at baseline. These receptors were obtained from a person aged 25 to 85 with non-small cell lung cancer. Each CDR3 is given without its conserved first and last residue. Each record gives: J gene, V gene, D gene, CDR3 protein. The D gene is left open where the match is weak.

>TRBJ2-7|TRBV27|.
AIGGPYEQY
>TRBJ2-5|TRBV4-1|TRBD2
ASSPRLAGYQETQY
>TRBJ2-7|TRBV7-9|.
ASSSQVGREQY
>TRBJ2-7|TRBV27|.
ASSLSGSGYEQY
>TRBJ1-2|TRBV11-2|.
ASSWAGDGYT
>TRBJ2-2|TRBV18|.
ASSPQWGTGELF
>TRBJ2-3|TRBV5-1|.
ASSLAPGDTQY
>TRBJ1-5|TRBV30|.
AWSLGSSGNQPQH
>TRBJ2-3|TRBV7-9|TRBD2
ASGSGRQSTDTQY
>TRBJ2-2|TRBV5-1|.
ASTGTGNTGELF
>TRBJ1-1|TRBV5-1|TRBD1
ASSSNPGQVRTEAF
>TRBJ2-7|TRBV28|TRBD1
ASSFDRVIGESYEQY
>TRBJ1-5|TRBV28|.
ASSPGTAGNQPQH
>TRBJ2-7|TRBV11-2|TRBD1
ASSGDRVSYEQY
>TRBJ1-1|TRBV9|.
ASSGRPNTEAF
>TRBJ2-3|TRBV5-1|.
ASSQTPTDTQY
>TRBJ1-1|TRBV2|.
ASRTEGSTEAF
>TRBJ1-4|TRBV29-1|.
SVRTATTNEKLF
>TRBJ2-3|TRBV5-1|TRBD1
ASSPDRATDTQY
>TRBJ2-7|TRBV9|.
ASTRDSSGYEQY
>TRBJ1-1|TRBV29-1|.
SVRQEAEAF
>TRBJ2-7|TRBV19|TRBD1
ASSRAGTGSYEQY
>TRBJ2-5|TRBV5-1|TRBD2
ASSYGLAGEVQY
>TRBJ2-7|TRBV6-5|.
ASSHWTASSYEQY
>TRBJ2-3|TRBV27|TRBD2
ASSPAAGGGYTQY
>TRBJ1-1|TRBV5-1|.
ASSLGIVAGYDEAF
>TRBJ2-1|TRBV29-1|TRBD2
SGRTSGINEQF
>TRBJ1-2|TRBV7-9|.
ASSETQNYGYT
>TRBJ1-2|TRBV7-9|.
ASSRPGDPTGYGYT
>TRBJ1-1|TRBV29-1|.
SVQGGMAEAF
>TRBJ2-3|TRBV6-5|.
ASSYAARGTDTQY
>TRBJ2-2|TRBV6-1|TRBD2
ASSERTSGSYGELF
>TRBJ1-1|TRBV19|TRBD1
ASSIGQGYTEAF
>TRBJ2-7|TRBV6-1|.
ASSVDSGGREQY
>TRBJ2-1|TRBV2|TRBD1
ASSEGTGESYNEQF
>TRBJ2-5|TRBV2|.
ASSDRQRQETQY
>TRBJ2-7|TRBV7-7|.
ASSLVRIIYEQY
>TRBJ2-1|TRBV7-9|TRBD2
ASSKLAGSEQF
>TRBJ1-2|TRBV19|.
ASSAKGVGYGYT
>TRBJ2-7|TRBV2|.
ASSGTDPYEQY
>TRBJ2-3|TRBV9|.
ASSDWTTPTDTQY
>TRBJ2-5|TRBV5-1|.
ASSLAPGETQY
>TRBJ1-2|TRBV7-9|.
ASSLAGIYGYT
>TRBJ2-3|TRBV5-1|.
ASSGRGRDTQY
>TRBJ1-1|TRBV28|.
ASGVAF